This entry describes one TCR beta chain. Antigen specificity is unknown. The data derive from a study of shared clonotypes between healthy human individuals. Study background: Three CD4 naive, three CD4 memory, two CD8 naive and one CD8 memory plate were used per donor.

Study results and caveats: Relative to clonotypes present in all four donors, those not shared had lower generation probabilities.

Each subset's genomic DNA was split evenly across several immunoSEQ plates. The repertoire was sequenced with immunoSEQ multiplex PCR; TCRdb's copy has only in-frame clones and lacks some. The sample has some 900,000 clones; about three quarters are singletons. The CDR3 runs to 13 residues. The J segment lost 5 bases and the V segment lost 5 bases, leaving 6 bases of the junction unmatched. Germline-derived CDR1 and CDR2 are SGHKS and YYEKEE (reference sequence). From CD4+ cells came CD45RA+ naive and CD45RA-negative memory subsets. The sequencing input was memory CD4+ T cells sorted from blood. The sample's subset: CD45RA-negative fraction. This clonotype originated in a man aged 18-30 years in good health. This rearrangement joins TRBV5-5 to TRBJ2-5; 7 bases are shared with TRBD1. This chain's CDR3 is CASRPTGLETQYF. The CDR3, as DNA: TGTGCCAGCAGGCCGACAGGGCTGGAGACCCAGTACTTC.